The source of this T cell receptor (beta chain) is a study of control samples from healthy donors and cancer patients. Sequencing was performed with immunoSEQ multiplex PCR; in TCRdb, only in-frame clones are kept and a portion is missing. The data show about 89,000 clones, roughly 86% seen once. The CDR3 loop spans 12 amino acids. V was pared by 6 bases and J by 4 bases, with 10 bases between. The germline CDR1 and CDR2 sequences are SQVTM and ANQGSEA. Sequenced input: blood. V and J are TRBV29-1 and TRBJ2-1; the D is unclear. The receptor was isolated from a man aged 25-45 years in good health. CDR3 nucleotide sequence: TGCAGCGTCCTCCGGGTATACAATGAGCAGTTCTTC. It specifies CSVLRVYNEQFF.